One and the same sample provided the 31 T cell receptor beta chains below, sequenced in a study of T cell repertoires in cytomegalovirus infection. From the reads, TCRdb called clonotypes with MiXCR, one entry per CDR3 protein. The sample holds some 150,000 distinct CDR3 sequences, under 8.5% seen once. What was sequenced was PBMCs. The receptors come from a human donor in good health (CMV status not recorded). Some clones in this sample may be carry-over from other donors' samples.

The table lists this clonotype with many counts. This rearrangement joins TRBV29-1 to TRBJ1-2; D unresolved. The germline V and J ends were trimmed by 3 bases and 4 bases, with 12 bases remaining between them. The CDR3 has 13 amino acids. CDR1 SQVTM and CDR2 ANQGSEA come from the germline V gene. The CDR3 here is CSVEPLASYGYTF. The CDR3 region has the DNA TGCAGCGTTGAGCCCTTGGCGAGCTATGGCTACACCTTC.

This clonotype was counted only a few times. CDR3 nucleotides: TGTGCCATCGGTCAAGAGACCCAGTACTTC. This encodes CAIGQETQYF. The chain has TRBV10-3 and TRBJ2-5, with D unresolved. The CDR3 spans 10 residues. Trimming took 8 bases from V and 2 from J, leaving 3 bases between them. Germline CDR1 is ENHRY and CDR2 is SYGVKD.

This sequence joins TRBV7-9 and TRBJ1-5; D is possibly TRBD1 (6 bases). Trimming shortened V by 4 bases and J by 0 bases, and 10 bases separated the two germline ends. The CDR3 spans 15 residues. Germline lookup yields CDR1 SEHNR and CDR2 FQNEAQ (reference sequence). The CDR3 DNA reads as TGTGCCAGCAGCTGGGGGGGCGATAGCAATCAGCCCCAGCATTTT. Translated, it gives CASSWGGDSNQPQHF.

This clonotype was observed a few times. This chain connects TRBV20-1 to TRBJ2-7; TRBD1 agrees at 8 bases. CDR3 length equals 15 residues. V lost 5 bases to trimming and J lost 4 bases; unmatched junction nucleotides: 13. Germline CDR1 is DFQATT and CDR2 is SNEGSKA (reference sequence). DNA for the CDR3: TGCAGTGCTCGGAAACCGGGACAGGTGCCTTACGAGCAGTACTTC. Its translation: CSARKPGQVPYEQYF.

Only a few counts were recorded for this clonotype. The chain uses TRBV10-3 and TRBJ1-2; D not certain. The CDR3 loop spans 15 amino acids. Deletions cut 2 bases from V and 4 bases from J, with 14 bases between. Germline CDR1 is ENHRY and CDR2 is SYGVKD. CDR3 DNA sequence: TGTGCCATCAGTGAGGGGGATGCCCTCGGCTATGGCTACACCTTC. Translated: CAISEGDALGYGYTF.

The chain joins TRBV5-1 to TRBJ2-5, with D perhaps TRBD1 (6 bases). This CDR3 region has 15 residues. V dropped 3 bases and J dropped 0 bases, with 12 bases sitting between them. Germline assignment: CDR1 SGHRS and CDR2 YFSETQ. The CDR3: CASSSRGVNQETQYF. CDR3 nucleotide sequence: TGCGCCAGCAGCTCCAGGGGAGTCAACCAAGAGACCCAGTACTTC.

This clonotype was seen many times. The chain has TRBV7-2 and TRBJ2-3, with D unresolved. The length of the CDR3 is 16 residues. Trimming took 3 bases from V and 0 from J, leaving 13 bases between them. The germline gives CDR1 SGHTA, CDR2 FQGNSA. As DNA, the CDR3 is TGTGCCAGCAGCTTTCCCTCGGGCCTAAGCACAGATACGCAGTATTTT. Its protein is CASSFPSGLSTDTQYF.

The J gene is TRBJ1-2, the V gene TRBV7-9; D is undetermined. CDR1 is SEHNR, CDR2 FQNEAQ, per germline (reference sequence). The CDR3 length is 13 residues. V gave up 2 bases and J gave up 3 bases, with 7 bases separating them. The DNA of the CDR3 is TGTGCCAGCAGCTTACAAAACGACTATGGCTACACCTTC. It specifies CASSLQNDYGYTF.

This clonotype showed up many times. The chain combines TRBV7-8 with TRBJ2-3; 7 bases align to TRBD2. The CDR3 covers 15 residues. Looked up from germline, CDR1 is SGHVS and CDR2 is FQNEAQ. The ends lost 2 bases at V and 5 bases at J; junction bases unmatched: 7. CDR3 nucleotide sequence: TGTGCCAGCAGCTTAAGGGGCGGGGGTGGAGATACGCAGTATTTT. It specifies CASSLRGGGGDTQYF.

This clonotype was observed at least ten times. This chain joins TRBV5-1 and TRBJ2-7; TRBD1 agrees at 7 bases. The V and J ends lost 0 bases and 1 base, in that order; junction bases with no gene match: 4. The CDR3 is 15 residues long. Germline V gene sequence: CDR1 SGHRS, CDR2 YFSETQ. In DNA, the CDR3 is TGCGCCAGCAGCTTGGACAGGGGAATGTCCTACGAGCAGTACTTC. Residues: CASSLDRGMSYEQYF.

This clonotype was observed many times. This chain joins TRBV6-2 or TRBV6-3 and TRBJ1-1, with D uncertain. Trimming cost V 4 bases and J 5 bases, with 14 bases left between them. CDR1 MNHEY and CDR2 SVGEGT come from the germline V gene. CDR3 length: 14 residues. The chain's CDR3 is CASSSETSLTEAFF. CDR3 nucleotides: TGTGCCAGCAGTTCGGAGACAAGTCTGACTGAAGCTTTCTTT.

The rearrangement uses TRBV19 and TRBJ2-7; 7 bases agree with TRBD1. Germline-derived CDR1 and CDR2 are LNHDA and SQIVND (reference sequence). Trimming cost V 3 bases and J 6 bases; bases outside gene matches: 8. The CDR3 extends over 14 amino acids. The CDR3 bases are TGTGCCAGTAGTATTTACAGACAGGGCGGCGAGCAGTACTTC. Protein sequence: CASSIYRQGGEQYF.

The gene calls are TRBV28 and TRBJ2-7, with D possibly matching TRBD1 (5 bases). Germline lookup yields CDR1 MDHEN and CDR2 SYDVKM. The CDR3 has 15 amino acids. The V end lost 5 bases, the J end lost 2 bases, and 16 bases lay between the germline ends. Written as DNA, the CDR3 is TGTGCCAGCAGTCCAGACAGTTACTCTCCCTACGAGCAGTACTTC. Its translation is CASSPDSYSPYEQYF.

This chain links TRBV20-1 with TRBJ2-3; maybe TRBD2 (6 bases). The CDR3 runs 15 residues. CDR1 DFQATT and CDR2 SNEGSKA come from the germline V gene (reference sequence). V lost 5 bases to trimming and J lost 0 bases, with 15 bases between them. Here the CDR3 reads CSALGRGTSTDTQYF. In DNA, the CDR3 is TGCAGTGCTTTGGGGCGGGGCACTAGCACAGATACGCAGTATTTT.

Ten or more counts support this clonotype. The chain joins TRBV11-2 to TRBJ2-2; the D gene could be TRBD1 or TRBD2 (5 bases each). The CDR3 runs to 16 residues. Trimming stripped 7 bases from V and 2 bases from J, with 17 bases between. The germline V gene has CDR1 SGHAT and CDR2 FQNNGV. For the CDR3, the DNA is TGTGCCAGCACCGCTCAGGGACGGATCAACACCGGGGAGCTGTTTTTT. As protein: CASTAQGRINTGELFF.

The chain joins TRBV3-1 to TRBJ2-7; D call uncertain. The germline CDR1 and CDR2 sequences are LGHDT and YNNKEL (reference sequence). V lost 4 bases, J lost 6 bases, and 10 bases lay in between. The CDR3 runs to 12 residues. CDR3 DNA: TGTGCCAGCAGCCCTCGGGTCGGCGAGCAGTACTTC. Its translation: CASSPRVGEQYF.

This clonotype appeared a few times. V gene TRBV28 combines with J gene TRBJ2-3; D not certain. CDR1 is MDHEN, CDR2 SYDVKM, per germline. The CDR3 has 13 amino acids. The V end was cut by 7 bases, the J end by 2 bases, with 10 bases between. CDR3 in DNA: TGTGCCAGCACTTCCGATATCACAGATACGCAGTATTTT. Protein: CASTSDITDTQYF.

This clonotype was counted at least ten times. The chain combines TRBV7-2 with TRBJ2-2, with 11 nucleotides matching TRBD2. Germline values: CDR1 SGHTA, CDR2 FQGNSA. V lost 1 base to trimming and J lost 0 bases; unmatched junction nucleotides: 4. This CDR3 spans 18 amino acids. CDR3 region: CASSLVRLAGSNTGELFF. CDR3 nucleotide sequence: TGTGCCAGCAGCTTAGTCCGACTAGCGGGGTCGAACACCGGGGAGCTGTTTTTT. Full variable domain (rest looked up from reference TRBV7-2 and TRBJ2-2): GAGVSQSPSNKVTEKGKDVELRCDPISGHTALYWYRQSLGQGLEFLIYFQGNSAPDKSGLPSDRFSAERTGGSVSTLTIQRTQQEDSAVYLCASSLVRLAGSNTGELFFGEGSRLTVL.

This clonotype was counted at least ten times. This chain uses TRBV7-3 with TRBJ2-1; D call uncertain. Trimming took off 3 bases at V and 9 bases at J, with 15 bases between the two ends. CDR3 length: 14 residues. Germline V gene data show CDR1 as SGHTA and CDR2 as FQGTGA. In DNA, the CDR3 is TGTGCCAGCAGCTTCCTAGGGTCCAAGGGTGAGCAGTTCTTC. This gives the protein CASSFLGSKGEQFF. Full variable domain (missing parts from reference TRBV7-3 and TRBJ2-1): GAGVSQTPSNKVTEKGKYVELRCDPISGHTALYWYRQSLGQGPEFLIYFQGTGAADDSGLPNDRFFAVRPEGSVSTLKIQRTERGDSAVYLCASSFLGSKGEQFFGPGTRLTVL.

This clonotype was picked up many times. The V gene is TRBV7-2, the J gene TRBJ1-1, with TRBD1 as a possible D gene (5 bases). Looked up from germline, CDR1 is SGHTA and CDR2 is FQGNSA. This CDR3 region has 14 residues. Trimming took 3 bases from V and 6 from J, leaving 14 bases between them. The CDR3 region is CASSFGWGFAEAFF. CDR3 in DNA: TGTGCCAGCAGCTTTGGGTGGGGGTTCGCTGAAGCTTTCTTT. Looking up the rest from reference TRBV7-2 and TRBJ1-1 gives the full variable domain: GAGVSQSPSNKVTEKGKDVELRCDPISGHTALYWYRQSLGQGLEFLIYFQGNSAPDKSGLPSDRFSAERTGGSVSTLTIQRTQQEDSAVYLCASSFGWGFAEAFFGQGTRLTVV.

This clonotype was seen at least ten times. V and J are TRBV11-2 and TRBJ2-3; 11 bases line up with TRBD2. The trim removed 7 bases at V and 2 bases at J, leaving 11 bases unmatched. Germline V lookup: CDR1 SGHAT, CDR2 FQNNGV. The CDR3 has 17 amino acids. In DNA, the CDR3 is TGTGCCAGCACCCTAGCGGGGGGAAGGGGGGCCACAGATACGCAGTATTTT. Amino acid sequence: CASTLAGGRGATDTQYF.

Note on this clonotype: A read error is possible here, since a much larger clone lies one base away. The chain combines TRBV7-2 with TRBJ2-3, with D unresolved. The ends were cut back, 2 bases at V and 8 bases at J, with 11 bases in the middle. This CDR3 contains 13 residues. In germline, CDR1 is SGHTA, CDR2 FQGNSA. CDR3 in DNA: TGTGCCAGCAGCTTATCCCCCCGTGGTACGCAGTATTTT. Protein: CASSLSPRGTQYF.

The table lists this clonotype with many counts. The J gene is TRBJ2-7, the V gene TRBV7-9, with a tentative D call TRBD1 (6 bases). Germline loops: CDR1 SEHNR, CDR2 FQNEAQ (reference sequence). V was shortened by 5 bases and J by 3 bases, with 11 bases between the two germline ends. The CDR3 spans 13 residues. CDR3 sequence: CASSLGQIYEQYF. In nucleotides, the CDR3 is TGTGCCAGCAGCCTAGGACAGATCTACGAGCAGTACTTC.

In this sample, this clonotype turned up many times. This chain joins TRBV5-6 and TRBJ1-1, with D unclear. CDR3 length equals 17 residues. Germline values: CDR1 SGHDT, CDR2 YYEEEE. Trimming shortened V by 4 bases and J by 5 bases, and 24 bases separated the two germline ends. The CDR3 DNA sequence: TGTGCCAGCAGCCCCCGGCCGGAATTAGGGTTACGGACTGAAGCTTTCTTT. The encoded protein is CASSPRPELGLRTEAFF.

Ten or more counts support this clonotype. The rearrangement uses TRBV7-2 and TRBJ2-3; D gene uncertain. The CDR3 length is 20 residues. Trimming stripped 3 bases from V and 1 base from J, with 26 bases between. In germline, CDR1 is SGHTA, CDR2 FQGNSA. The DNA of the CDR3 is TGTGCCAGCAGCTTGTCGAATCAAAACAGCTTTTGGCAGGGCACAGATACGCAGTATTTT. Residues: CASSLSNQNSFWQGTDTQYF.

This clonotype has ten or more counts. The chain uses TRBV20-1 and TRBJ1-4; TRBD1 is a possible D gene (5 bases). Deletions cut 6 bases from V and 2 bases from J, with 16 bases between. Germline values: CDR1 DFQATT, CDR2 SNEGSKA (reference sequence). The CDR3 has 15 amino acids. CDR3 coding DNA: TGCAGTGCCCCGCGGGGGGAGGGGACTAATGAAAAACTGTTTTTT. Its translation: CSAPRGEGTNEKLFF.

Ten or more counts support this clonotype. The DNA for the CDR3 is TGTGCCAGCAGCTCGGGACAGGGCGGCTACACCTTC. Translating it yields CASSSGQGGYTF. The J gene is TRBJ1-2, the V gene TRBV11-2; 9 bases map to TRBD1. There are 12 residues in the CDR3. Germline V gives CDR1 SGHAT, CDR2 FQNNGV. The trim removed 4 bases at V and 8 bases at J, leaving 2 bases unmatched. Drawing the rest from reference TRBV11-2 and TRBJ1-2, the complete variable domain is EAGVAQSPRYKIIEKRQSVAFWCNPISGHATLYWYQQILGQGPKLLIQFQNNGVVDDSQLPKDRFSAERLKGVDSTLKIQPAKLEDSAVYLCASSSGQGGYTFGSGTRLTVV.

The CDR3 loop is CASSDSGCQYF. CDR3 in DNA: TGTGCCAGCAGTGACTCGGGGTGCCAGTACTTC. This chain links TRBV6-4 with TRBJ2-7, with D hard to call. V lost 0 bases to trimming and J lost 10 bases, with 7 bases between them. This CDR3 spans 11 amino acids. Germline V CDR1 and CDR2: MRHNA, SNTAGT.

This clonotype was seen at least ten times. The J gene is TRBJ2-3, the V gene TRBV11-3; 8 nucleotides match TRBD2. V lost 8 bases, J lost 0 bases, and 4 bases stayed unmatched. Germline V CDR1 and CDR2: SGHNT, YENEEA. The CDR3 is 14 residues long. The CDR3 bases are TGTGCCAGCGGGGCTAGCGGGAGCACAGATACGCAGTATTTT. Its translation: CASGASGSTDTQYF.

This clonotype appeared many times. This chain connects TRBV6-6 to TRBJ2-5; 8 nucleotides line up with TRBD1. Germline V gene sequence: CDR1 MNHNY, CDR2 SVGAGI (reference sequence). With V trimmed by 2 bases and J by 2 bases, 1 base remained unmatched. The CDR3 is made up of 14 amino acids. This CDR3 is CASSYRDRQETQYF. The DNA of the CDR3 is TGTGCCAGCAGTTACCGGGACAGGCAAGAGACCCAGTACTTC.

This clonotype was picked up many times. The CDR3 reads CASSLVTGRYTEAFF. CDR3 nucleotide sequence: TGTGCCAGCAGCTTAGTTACGGGCCGGTACACTGAAGCTTTCTTT. V usage is TRBV11-2 and J usage is TRBJ1-1; no clear D gene. The V end was cut by 1 base, the J end by 3 bases, with 12 bases between. This CDR3 has 15 residues. CDR1 is SGHAT, CDR2 FQNNGV, per germline.